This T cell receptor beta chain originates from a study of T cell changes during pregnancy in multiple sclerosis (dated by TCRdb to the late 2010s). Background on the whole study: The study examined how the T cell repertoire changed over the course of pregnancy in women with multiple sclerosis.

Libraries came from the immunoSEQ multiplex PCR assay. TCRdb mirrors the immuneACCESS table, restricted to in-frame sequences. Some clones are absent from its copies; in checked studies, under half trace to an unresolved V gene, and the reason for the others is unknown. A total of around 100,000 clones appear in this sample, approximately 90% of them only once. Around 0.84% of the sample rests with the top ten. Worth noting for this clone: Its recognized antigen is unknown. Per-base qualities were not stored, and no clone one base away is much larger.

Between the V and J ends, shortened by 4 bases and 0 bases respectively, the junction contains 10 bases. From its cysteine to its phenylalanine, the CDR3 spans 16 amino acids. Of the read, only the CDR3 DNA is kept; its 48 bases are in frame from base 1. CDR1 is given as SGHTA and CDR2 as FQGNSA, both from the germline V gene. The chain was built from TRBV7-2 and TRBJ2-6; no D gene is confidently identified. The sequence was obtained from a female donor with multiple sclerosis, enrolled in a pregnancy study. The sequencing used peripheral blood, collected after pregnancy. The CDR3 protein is CASSWSSSSGANVLTF. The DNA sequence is TGTGCCAGCAGCTGGTCCTCTAGCTCTGGGGCCAACGTCCTGACTTTC.